This entry concerns a single T cell receptor beta chain. Its antigen is unknown. These data come from a study of T-cell reconstitution after alpha-beta-depleted transplantation in children. Notes on the study in general: Reported findings indicate that, about two months after transplant, alpha-beta T cells came from several hundred expanded clones, which were derived from non-depleted graft cells. A year post-transplant, T-cell counts and diversity derived mostly from newly produced T cells. Elevated TCRbeta diversity at day 60 was traced, in some patients, to surviving recipient T cells and thymic progenitors.

V lost 3 bases, J lost 9 bases, and 20 bases lay in between. Germline CDR1 and CDR2: DFQATT and SNEGSKA (reference sequence). CDR3 size: 14 residues. TCRbeta library preparation incorporated unique molecular identifiers. One entry per CDR3 protein, called by TCRdb with MiXCR from the PCR reads. Among about 580,000 distinct CDR3 sequences listed, more than 20% were seen once. The source of this sequence is a boy younger than two who had a stem cell transplant for acute myeloid leukemia, so the T cells may come from the graft donor. V usage is TRBV20-1 and J usage is TRBJ1-2; possible D gene TRBD1, 6 bases. The sequences come from PBMCs, mostly from graft donor cells, collected 360 days after TCRalphabeta/CD19-depleted stem cell transplant. CDR3 bases: TGCAGTGCTAGTGCCTCGGGACACCGGAGGAGCTACACCTTC. Translating it yields CSASASGHRRSYTF.